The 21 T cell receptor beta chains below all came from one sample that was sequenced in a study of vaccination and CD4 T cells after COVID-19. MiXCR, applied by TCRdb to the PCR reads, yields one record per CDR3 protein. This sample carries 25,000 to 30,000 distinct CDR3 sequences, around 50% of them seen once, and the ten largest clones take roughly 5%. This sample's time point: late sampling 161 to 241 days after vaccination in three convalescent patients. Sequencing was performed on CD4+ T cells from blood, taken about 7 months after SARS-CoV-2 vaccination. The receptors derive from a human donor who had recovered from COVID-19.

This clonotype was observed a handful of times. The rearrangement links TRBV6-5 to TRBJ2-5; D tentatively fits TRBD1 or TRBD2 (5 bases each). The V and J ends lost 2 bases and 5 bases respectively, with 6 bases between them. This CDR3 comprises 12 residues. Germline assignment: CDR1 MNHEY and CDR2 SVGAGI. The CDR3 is CASSYEGETQYF. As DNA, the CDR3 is TGTGCCAGCAGTTACGAGGGGGAGACCCAGTACTTC.

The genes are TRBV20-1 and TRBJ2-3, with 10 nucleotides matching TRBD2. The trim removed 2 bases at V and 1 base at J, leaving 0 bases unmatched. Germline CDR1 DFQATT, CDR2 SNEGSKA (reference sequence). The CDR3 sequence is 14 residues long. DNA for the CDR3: TGCAGTGCTAGAACTAGCGGGGGCACAGATACGCAGTATTTT. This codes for CSARTSGGTDTQYF.

The DNA for the CDR3 is TGCAGTGCTAGGAGACCGGGACTTCAGAACAATGAGCAGTTCTTC. Amino acids: CSARRPGLQNNEQFF. V is TRBV20-1 and J is TRBJ2-1, with D tentatively TRBD2 (6 bases). The V and J ends lost 3 bases and 5 bases respectively, with 17 bases between them. The CDR3 extends over 15 amino acids. CDR1 and CDR2 from the germline V gene are DFQATT and SNEGSKA (reference sequence).

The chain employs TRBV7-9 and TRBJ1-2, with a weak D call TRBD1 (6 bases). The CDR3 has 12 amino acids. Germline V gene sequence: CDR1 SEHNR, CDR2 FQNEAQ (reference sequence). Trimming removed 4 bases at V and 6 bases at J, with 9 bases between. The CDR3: CASSWGRDGYTF. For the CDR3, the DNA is TGTGCCAGCAGCTGGGGGCGCGATGGCTACACCTTC.

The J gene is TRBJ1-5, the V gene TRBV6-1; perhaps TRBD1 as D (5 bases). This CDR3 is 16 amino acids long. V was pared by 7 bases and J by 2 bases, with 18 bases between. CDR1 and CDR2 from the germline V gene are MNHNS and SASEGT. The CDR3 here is CASTRWATERNQPQHF. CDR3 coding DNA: TGTGCCAGCACCCGTTGGGCGACAGAGCGCAATCAGCCCCAGCATTTT.

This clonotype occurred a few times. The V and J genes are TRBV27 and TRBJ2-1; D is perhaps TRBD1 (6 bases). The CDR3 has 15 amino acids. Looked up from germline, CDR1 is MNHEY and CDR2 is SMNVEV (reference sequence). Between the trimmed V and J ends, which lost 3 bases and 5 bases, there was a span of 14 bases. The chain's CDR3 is CASSFLGRGNNEQFF. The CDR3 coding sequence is TGTGCCAGCAGTTTTCTAGGCAGGGGAAACAATGAGCAGTTCTTC.

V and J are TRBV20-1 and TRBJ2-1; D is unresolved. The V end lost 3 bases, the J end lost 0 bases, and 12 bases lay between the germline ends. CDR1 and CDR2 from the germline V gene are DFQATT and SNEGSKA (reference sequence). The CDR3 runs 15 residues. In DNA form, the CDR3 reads TGCAGTGCTAGTTGGGGAACAAGCTCCTACAATGAGCAGTTCTTC. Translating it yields CSASWGTSSYNEQFF.

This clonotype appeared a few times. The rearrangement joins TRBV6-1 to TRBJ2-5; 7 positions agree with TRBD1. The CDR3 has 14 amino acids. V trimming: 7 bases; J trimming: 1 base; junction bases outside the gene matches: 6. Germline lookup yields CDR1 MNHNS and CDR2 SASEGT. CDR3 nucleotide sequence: TGTGCCAGCATTCCAGGGACAGCCCAAGAGACCCAGTACTTC. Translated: CASIPGTAQETQYF.

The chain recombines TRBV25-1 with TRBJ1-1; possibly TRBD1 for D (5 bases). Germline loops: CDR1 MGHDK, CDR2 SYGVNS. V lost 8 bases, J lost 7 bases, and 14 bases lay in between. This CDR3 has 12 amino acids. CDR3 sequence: CASGPLDSEAFF. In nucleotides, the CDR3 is TGTGCCAGCGGGCCCCTTGACAGTGAAGCTTTCTTT. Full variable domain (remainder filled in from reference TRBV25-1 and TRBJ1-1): EADIYQTPRYLVIGTGKKITLECSQTMGHDKMYWYQQDPGMELHLIHYSYGVNSTEKGDLSSESTVSRIRTEHFPLTLESARPSHTSQYLCASGPLDSEAFFGQGTRLTVV.

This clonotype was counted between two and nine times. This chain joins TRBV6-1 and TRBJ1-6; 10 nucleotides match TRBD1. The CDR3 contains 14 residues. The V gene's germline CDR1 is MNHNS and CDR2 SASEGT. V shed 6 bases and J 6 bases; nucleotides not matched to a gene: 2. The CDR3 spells CASRRDRGNSPLHF. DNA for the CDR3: TGTGCCAGCAGGAGGGACAGGGGTAATTCACCCCTCCACTTT.

The CDR3 is CASSLRDSNQPQHF. CDR3 bases: TGTGCCAGCAGTTTGCGGGATAGCAATCAGCCCCAGCATTTT. The chain links TRBV28 to TRBJ1-5; D ambiguous. The germline CDR1 and CDR2 sequences are MDHEN and SYDVKM. Trimming took 3 bases from V and 0 from J, leaving 6 bases between them. This CDR3 has 14 residues.

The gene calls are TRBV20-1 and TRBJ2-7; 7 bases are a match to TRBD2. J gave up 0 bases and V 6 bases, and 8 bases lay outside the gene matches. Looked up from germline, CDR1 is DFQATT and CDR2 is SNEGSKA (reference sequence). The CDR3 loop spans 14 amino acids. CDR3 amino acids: CSALGLVSSYEQYF. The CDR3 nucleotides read TGCAGTGCACTCGGACTAGTTAGCTCCTACGAGCAGTACTTC.

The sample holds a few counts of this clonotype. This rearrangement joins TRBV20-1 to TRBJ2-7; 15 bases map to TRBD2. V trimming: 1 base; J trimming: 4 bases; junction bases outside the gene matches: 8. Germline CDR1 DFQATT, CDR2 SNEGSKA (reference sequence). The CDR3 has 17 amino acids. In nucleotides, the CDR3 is TGCAGTGCTAGAGTGGTAGGACTAGCGGGAGGGCCGTACGAGCAGTACTTC. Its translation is CSARVVGLAGGPYEQYF.

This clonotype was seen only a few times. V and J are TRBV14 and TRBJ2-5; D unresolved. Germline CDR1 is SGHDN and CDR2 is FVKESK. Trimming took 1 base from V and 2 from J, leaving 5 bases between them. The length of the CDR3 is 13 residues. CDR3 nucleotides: TGTGCCAGCAGCCAAGGAGTACAAGAGACCCAGTACTTC. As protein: CASSQGVQETQYF.

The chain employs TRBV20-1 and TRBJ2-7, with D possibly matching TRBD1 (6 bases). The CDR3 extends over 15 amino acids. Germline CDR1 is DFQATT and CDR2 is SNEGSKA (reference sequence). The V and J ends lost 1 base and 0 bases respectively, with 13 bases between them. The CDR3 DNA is TGCAGTGCTAGAGGCCGGGACACCCTCTCCTACGAGCAGTACTTC. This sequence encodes CSARGRDTLSYEQYF.

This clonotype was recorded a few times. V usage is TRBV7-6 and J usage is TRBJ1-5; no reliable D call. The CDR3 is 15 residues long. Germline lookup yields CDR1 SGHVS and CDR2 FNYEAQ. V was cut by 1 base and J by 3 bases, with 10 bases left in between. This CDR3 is CASSLDPLDNQPQHF. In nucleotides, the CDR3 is TGTGCCAGCAGCTTAGACCCTCTGGACAATCAGCCCCAGCATTTT.

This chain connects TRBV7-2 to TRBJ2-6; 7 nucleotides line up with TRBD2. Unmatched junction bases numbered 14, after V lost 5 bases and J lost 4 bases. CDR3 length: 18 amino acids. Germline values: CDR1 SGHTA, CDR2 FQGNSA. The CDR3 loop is CASSLNPSGGLGANVLTF. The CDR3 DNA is TGTGCCAGCAGCCTTAACCCCTCGGGAGGACTAGGGGCCAACGTCCTGACTTTC.

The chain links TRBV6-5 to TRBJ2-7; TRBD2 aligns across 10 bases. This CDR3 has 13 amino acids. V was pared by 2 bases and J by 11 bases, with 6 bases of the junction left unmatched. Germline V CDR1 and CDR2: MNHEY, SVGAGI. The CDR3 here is CASSYGLAGDEYF. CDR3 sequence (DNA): TGTGCCAGCAGTTACGGGCTAGCGGGAGATGAGTACTTC.

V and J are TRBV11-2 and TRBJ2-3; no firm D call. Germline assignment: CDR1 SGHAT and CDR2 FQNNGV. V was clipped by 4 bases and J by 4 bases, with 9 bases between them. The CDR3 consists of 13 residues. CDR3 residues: CASSSVSPDTQYF. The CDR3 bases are TGTGCCAGCAGCTCCGTCAGCCCAGATACGCAGTATTTT. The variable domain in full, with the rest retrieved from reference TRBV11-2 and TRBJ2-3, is EAGVAQSPRYKIIEKRQSVAFWCNPISGHATLYWYQQILGQGPKLLIQFQNNGVVDDSQLPKDRFSAERLKGVDSTLKIQPAKLEDSAVYLCASSSVSPDTQYFGPGTRLTVL.

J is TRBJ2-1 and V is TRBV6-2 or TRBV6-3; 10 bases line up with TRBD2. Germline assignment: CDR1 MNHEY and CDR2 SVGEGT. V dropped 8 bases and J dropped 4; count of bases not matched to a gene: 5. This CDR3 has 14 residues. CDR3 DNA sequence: TGTGCCAGCGCGGGACTAGCGCTATACAATGAGCAGTTCTTC. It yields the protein CASAGLALYNEQFF.

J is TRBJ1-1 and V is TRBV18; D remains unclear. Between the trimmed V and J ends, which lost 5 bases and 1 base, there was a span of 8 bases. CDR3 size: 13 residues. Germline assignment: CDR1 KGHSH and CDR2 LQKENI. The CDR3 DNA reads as TGTGCCAGCTCATCTACACAGAACACTGAAGCTTTCTTT. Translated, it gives CASSSTQNTEAFF.